Sequencing of this TCR beta chain was carried out in a study of beta chain features in type 1 diabetes. Findings and limits, study-wide: Sequencing the cDNA could make cells with high TCR expression show up more than they should.

The CDR3 consists of 15 residues. From germline, CDR1 is GTSNPN and CDR2 SVGIG (reference sequence). V was pared by 0 bases and J by 3 bases, with 12 bases between. The authors reverse transcribed all of the isolated RNA, so sequencing captured expressed TCRB transcripts. The method was immunoSEQ multiplex PCR; TCRdb's version includes in-frame clones alone and lacks a portion of them. The sample yields hundreds of thousands of clones, roughly a sixth seen once. This clone was observed a handful of times. Its antigen is not known. Sorting with CD45RO/CCR7/CD25/CD127/CD95/CD27 yielded naive, central memory, regulatory and stem-like memory CD4+ cells.

Source material: naive CD4+ T cells from blood. This sequence was found in a man aged 18-30 years in good health. J is TRBJ1-3 and V is TRBV30; no definite D call. This CDR3 reads CAWSVGSALGNTIYF. CDR3 bases: TGTGCCTGGAGTGTGGGCAGTGCGCTTGGAAACACCATATATTTT.